This T cell receptor beta chain was sequenced for a study of lymphopenia after photon versus proton radiotherapy (dated by TCRdb to the late 2010s). About the study as a whole: Photon and proton radiation therapy were compared by the study for their immunological effects in patients with gastrointestinal tumors who developed high-grade lymphopenia. The goal of the study was to describe how the two radiation modalities differ in their effects on the immune system. The roughly 20 patients in the cohort had gastrointestinal tumors, were treated with either photon or proton therapy, and subsequently developed lymphopenia.

On this clone: Its antigen remains undetermined. Qualities for individual bases were not recorded, and no much larger clone is one base off.

CDR1 and CDR2, looked up from the germline V gene (reference sequence), are SGHKS and YYEKEE. Spanning cysteine to phenylalanine, the CDR3 consists of 15 amino acids. The CDR3 DNA has 45 bases and is translated from base 1. V sheds 0 bases and J sheds 3 bases, leaving 10 bases between their ends. Paper-wide results and their limitations: Across the cohort, an inverse correlation was found between a larger post-nadir drop in TCR diversity and overall survival time among patients who died. Once the lymphocyte count had reached its nadir, the repertoires of photon-treated patients showed oligoclonal expansion, particularly of CD8+ Temra cells, and this expansion drove the decline in diversity. During treatment, patients who received proton therapy stayed relatively stable, whereas patients who received photon therapy lost naive T cells and TCR diversity and gained effector/memory populations. The authors looked at the survival association only in patients who died, and they framed better survival with proton therapy as a possibility rather than a demonstrated result.

The library was produced with the immunoSEQ multiplex PCR assay. Deep sequencing of rearranged TCR beta loci, alongside multiparametric flow cytometry, was used to profile T cell repertoires. TCRdb provides this immuneACCESS table in a form limited to in-frame rearrangements. Some clones are lacking; in checked studies, under half of them reflect an unresolved V gene, and why the rest are absent is not known. The sample table records tens of thousands of clones; roughly 84% of these occur just once. 10% of the sample comes from the top ten. This sample comprised peripheral blood, obtained from a patient treated with proton-based radiotherapy. This receptor was taken from a woman in her 70s with pancreatic cancer. Some clones in this sample may be carry-over from other donors' samples. The chain links TRBV5-5 with TRBJ2-1; the D gene is perhaps TRBD2, on 6 matching bases. The CDR3 loop reads CASSLEIAVYNEQFF. In nucleotide form, the sequence is TGTGCCAGCAGCTTGGAAATAGCGGTCTACAATGAGCAGTTCTTC. Reference TRBV5-5 and TRBJ2-1 genes cover what lies past the CDR3, so the full variable domain is DAGVTQSPTHLIKTRGQQVTLRCSPISGHKSVSWYQQVLGQGPQFIFQYYEKEERGRGNFPDRFSARQFPNYSSELNVNALLLGDSALYLCASSLEIAVYNEQFFGPGTRLTVL.